This TCR beta chain comes out of a study of T cell responses to AZD1222 COVID-19 vaccine. Study-wide findings and caveats: Donors, mostly white British, included more females; clonal diversity was possibly underestimated.

This CDR3 contains 14 residues. CDR1 and CDR2 from the germline V gene are SNHLY and FYNNEI. J gave up 2 bases and V 7 bases, and 6 bases lay outside the gene matches. Only in-frame clones appear in the TCRdb table, and some are missing; sequencing was by immunoSEQ multiplex PCR. The table includes 150,000 or so clones, approximately 88% detected once. As concerns this clone: What it binds is not known.

The receptor's source is an adult in good health. The material was peripheral blood, obtained on day 0 of MenACWY control vaccination. The chain combines TRBV2 with TRBJ1-1; 8 bases match TRBD1. The CDR3 DNA follows: TGTGCCAGCAAAAGAGACAGGGGAAACACTGAAGCTTTCTTT. This gives the protein CASKRDRGNTEAFF.